These 19 T cell receptor beta chains were sequenced from one sample in a study of T cells after yellow fever vaccination. MiXCR was run by TCRdb on the 5' RACE reads, yielding one entry per CDR3 protein. Of 250,000 to 350,000 distinct CDR3 sequences in the sample, over 3.5% were seen once. The material sequenced was PBMCs, taken 15 days after the yellow fever booster vaccination. These receptors were obtained from a man aged 18 to 29 who received the YFV17D yellow fever vaccine.

This clonotype was counted between two and nine times. The chain joins TRBV7-6 to TRBJ2-5, with 13 bases fitting TRBD2. Unmatched junction bases numbered 12, after V lost 4 bases and J lost 4 bases. The CDR3 has 18 amino acids. CDR1 is SGHVS and CDR2 is FNYEAQ in the germline V gene. In nucleotides, the CDR3 is TGTGCCAGCAGCTCGGGACTAGCGGGGACCGTGTGGTCAGAGACCCAGTACTTC. This codes for CASSSGLAGTVWSETQYF.

This clonotype has ten or more counts. The V and J genes are TRBV6-1 and TRBJ2-7; 7 bases are a match to TRBD1. Germline CDR1 reads MNHNS; CDR2 reads SASEGT. The junction had 12 bases not matched to a gene; V was cut back by 6 bases and J by 7 bases. This CDR3 is built from 14 residues. CDR3 in amino acids: CASRHLGTVKEQYF. DNA of the CDR3: TGTGCCAGCAGGCACCTGGGGACAGTGAAAGAGCAGTACTTC.

This clonotype was seen only a few times. The V call is TRBV24-1, the J call TRBJ1-4, with TRBD1 matching 10 bases. The CDR3 is 16 residues long. In germline, CDR1 is KGHDR, CDR2 SFDVKD. V gave up 3 bases and J gave up 7 bases; unmatched junction bases: 7. This CDR3 reads CATSDTTGTGVEKLFF. CDR3 sequence (DNA): TGTGCCACCAGTGATACAACCGGGACAGGGGTTGAAAAACTGTTTTTT.

The chain employs TRBV20-1 and TRBJ2-7; D remains ambiguous. The length of the CDR3 is 14 residues. V gave up 3 bases and J gave up 1 base, with 13 bases separating them. CDR1 is DFQATT, CDR2 SNEGSKA, per germline (reference sequence). The CDR3 sequence is CSARRTGPSYEQYF. DNA for the CDR3: TGCAGTGCTAGGCGAACCGGCCCTTCCTACGAGCAGTACTTC.

In its sample, this clonotype was seen many times. The gene calls are TRBV7-9 and TRBJ2-3, with a tentative D call TRBD1 (6 bases). The CDR3 spans 15 residues. V lost 4 bases to trimming and J lost 2 bases, with 13 bases between them. From germline, CDR1 is SEHNR and CDR2 FQNEAQ (reference sequence). DNA of the CDR3: TGTGCCAGCAGCTCCAACAGGGAAGTCACAGATACGCAGTATTTT. The encoded protein is CASSSNREVTDTQYF.

This clonotype has a handful of counts. J is TRBJ2-7 and V is TRBV7-7; no definite D call. CDR1 and CDR2 from the germline V gene are SSHAT and FNYEAQ (reference sequence). Trimming pared 8 bases from V and 4 bases from J, leaving 27 bases between. This CDR3 contains 17 residues. The chain's CDR3 is CASQIEKWGKVGYEQYF. In nucleotides, the CDR3 is TGTGCCAGCCAAATAGAAAAATGGGGTAAGGTCGGGTACGAGCAGTACTTC.

The table lists this clonotype with many counts. A read error may account for a junction end that differs from germline. This chain uses TRBV12-3 or TRBV12-4 with TRBJ1-5, with D perhaps matching TRBD1 (6 bases). The CDR3 consists of 15 residues. The CDR3 nucleotides are TGCGCCAGCAGCTTAGGAGGGGGAAGCAATCAGCCCCAGCATTTT. This sequence encodes CASSLGGGSNQPQHF.

The gene calls are TRBV7-8 and TRBJ2-2; TRBD1 matches 9 bases. The J segment lost 7 bases and the V segment lost 5 bases, leaving 8 bases of the junction unmatched. Looked up from germline, CDR1 is SGHVS and CDR2 is FQNEAQ. The CDR3 sequence is 15 residues long. The CDR3 nucleotides are TGTGCCAGCAGCCGGGACAGGGTAGTGTTCGGGGAGCTGTTTTTT. This codes for CASSRDRVVFGELFF.

Ten or more counts support this clonotype. The chain has TRBV7-2 and TRBJ1-6; no reliable D call. CDR1 is SGHTA, CDR2 FQGNSA, per germline. This CDR3 contains 13 residues. The ends were cut back, 0 bases at V and 10 bases at J, with 7 bases in the middle. In DNA form, the CDR3 reads TGTGCCAGCAGCTTAGCTGGCAGGTCACCCCTCCACTTT. This codes for CASSLAGRSPLHF.

At least ten counts were recorded for this clonotype. The chain employs TRBV10-3 and TRBJ1-2, with 10 bases fitting TRBD1. The CDR3 runs 15 residues. V was pared by 3 bases and J by 4 bases, with 5 bases of the junction left unmatched. Germline CDR1 reads ENHRY; CDR2 reads SYGVKD. CDR3 in DNA: TGTGCCATCAGTGAACCGGGACAGGGGTTCTATGGCTACACCTTC. It translates to CAISEPGQGFYGYTF.

This clonotype was found a few times. The rearrangement uses TRBV2 and TRBJ2-3; no clear D gene. The CDR3 has 14 residues. The V gene's germline CDR1 is SNHLY and CDR2 FYNNEI. V was trimmed by 2 bases and J by 5 bases, leaving 11 bases between them. DNA for the CDR3: TGTGCCAGCAGTGAATTGTCGTCTAGAGATACGCAGTATTTT. It codes for CASSELSSRDTQYF.

This clonotype showed up many times. The chain combines TRBV10-3 with TRBJ1-4, with 7 positions matching TRBD1. CDR1 ENHRY and CDR2 SYGVKD come from the germline V gene. V shed 11 bases, J shed 4 bases, and the junction held 4 bases outside the gene matches. The length of the CDR3 is 12 residues. Here the CDR3 reads CAVGQLNEKLFF. DNA of the CDR3: TGTGCCGTGGGACAGCTTAATGAAAAACTGTTTTTT.

There are a few counts of this clonotype. The V gene is TRBV4-1, the J gene TRBJ2-5, with 10 nucleotides matching TRBD2. There are 18 residues in the CDR3. Germline-derived CDR1 and CDR2 are MGHRA and YSYEKL. Germline trimming cut 4 bases from V and 5 bases from J; bases unmatched to any gene: 16. This CDR3 is CASSPRGASGGFVETQYF. The CDR3 nucleotides read TGCGCCAGCAGCCCGCGGGGGGCTAGCGGGGGATTCGTGGAGACCCAGTACTTC.

The sample holds many counts of this clonotype. The CDR3 reads CASSPGGGVGNQPQHF. The CDR3 DNA follows: TGTGCCAGCAGCCCGGGAGGCGGGGTTGGCAATCAGCCCCAGCATTTT. The chain joins TRBV7-2 to TRBJ1-5, with unresolved D. Trimming removed 5 bases at V and 2 bases at J, with 16 bases between. Germline V gene data show CDR1 as SGHTA and CDR2 as FQGNSA. CDR3 length: 16 residues.

This clonotype appeared a few times. V usage is TRBV5-1 and J usage is TRBJ2-5; 10 nucleotides agree with TRBD1. Germline V CDR1 and CDR2: SGHRS, YFSETQ. V was pared by 2 bases and J by 5 bases, with 9 bases of the junction left unmatched. The CDR3 is 16 amino acids. The CDR3 sequence: CASSFFGTGAQETQYF. CDR3 nucleotide sequence: TGCGCCAGCAGCTTCTTCGGGACAGGGGCGCAGGAGACCCAGTACTTC.

This clonotype appeared a few times. The chain employs TRBV27 and TRBJ2-5; 7 bases are a match to TRBD1. Per the germline V gene, CDR1 is MNHEY and CDR2 is SMNVEV (reference sequence). The CDR3 is made up of 13 amino acids. V was clipped by 5 bases and J by 4 bases; unmatched bases: 4. The CDR3 DNA reads as TGTGCCAGCAGTCGACAGGGAGCAGAGACCCAGTACTTC. It specifies CASSRQGAETQYF.

The sample holds a few counts of this clonotype. This sequence joins TRBV11-2 and TRBJ2-6; no definite D call. The CDR3 contains 14 residues. Germline V gene lookup returns CDR1 SGHAT and CDR2 FQNNGV. With 0 bases removed from V and 3 bases from J, the gap between germline ends came to 3 bases. The CDR3 DNA is TGTGCCAGCAGCTTAGAGGGTGGGGCCAACGTCCTGACTTTC. This encodes CASSLEGGANVLTF. The full variable domain, in which reference TRBV11-2 and TRBJ2-6 provide the parts outside the CDR3, is EAGVAQSPRYKIIEKRQSVAFWCNPISGHATLYWYQQILGQGPKLLIQFQNNGVVDDSQLPKDRFSAERLKGVDSTLKIQPAKLEDSAVYLCASSLEGGANVLTFGAGSRLTVL.

This clonotype appeared a few times. This chain joins TRBV7-8 and TRBJ1-5; D ambiguous. The CDR3 spans 16 residues. Per germline, CDR1 SGHVS and CDR2 FQNEAQ. Trimming left V 2 bases short and J 0 bases short, with 11 bases between. Here the CDR3 reads CASSLRAGVSNQPQHF. The CDR3 bases are TGTGCCAGCAGCTTAAGGGCAGGCGTTAGCAATCAGCCCCAGCATTTT.

In its sample, this clonotype was seen a few times. The gene calls are TRBV11-2 and TRBJ2-5; D not resolved. Germline-derived CDR1 and CDR2 are SGHAT and FQNNGV. Between the trimmed V and J ends, which lost 8 bases and 2 bases, there was a span of 9 bases. The CDR3 has 12 residues. CDR3 sequence: CASRSWQETQYF. The CDR3 DNA follows: TGTGCCAGCCGGTCCTGGCAAGAGACCCAGTACTTC.